The 7 T cell receptor beta chains below all came from one sample that was sequenced in a study of cytomegalovirus exposure and HLA in healthy donors. Researchers ran the PCR with 60 Vbeta and 13 Jbeta primers. The assay was immunoSEQ multiplex PCR, and TCRdb's table has in-frame clones only and misses some. The table includes over 100,000 clones, approximately 70% detected once. The sample consisted of PBMCs. The receptors shown here come from a woman in her twenties or thirties in good health and CMV-seronegative.

This chain links TRBV6-5 with TRBJ2-1, with 11 bases matching TRBD2. This CDR3 is 15 amino acids long. V shed 1 base, J shed 10 bases, and the junction held 6 bases outside the gene matches. CDR1 MNHEY and CDR2 SVGAGI come from the germline V gene. The CDR3 DNA reads as TGTGCCAGCAGTTACTGGCCTAGCGGGGGGCGAGAGCAGTTCTTC. Protein sequence: CASSYWPSGGREQFF.

V gene TRBV27 combines with J gene TRBJ2-1; D ambiguous. Trimming removed 7 bases from V and 0 bases from J, with 13 bases in between. The CDR3 length is 15 residues. Germline V gene data show CDR1 as MNHEY and CDR2 as SMNVEV (reference sequence). The CDR3 DNA follows: TGTGCCAGCATCGACTCCGGTTACTCCTACAATGAGCAGTTCTTC. This translates into CASIDSGYSYNEQFF.

The chain links TRBV10-3 to TRBJ1-1, with 8 bases lining up with TRBD1. Germline lookup yields CDR1 ENHRY and CDR2 SYGVKD. The CDR3 sequence is 15 residues long. Trimming cost V 6 bases and J 5 bases; bases outside gene matches: 11. The CDR3 DNA reads as TGTGCCATCAGCGCCCGATCGGACAGGGTAACTGAAGCTTTCTTT. Protein sequence: CAISARSDRVTEAFF.

In regard to this clone: An end of the junction differs from the germline gene, which may be a read error. V gene TRBV6-1 combines with J gene TRBJ1-1; D uncertain. This CDR3 is 12 amino acids long. Per the germline V gene, CDR1 is MNHNS and CDR2 is SASEGT. The CDR3 bases are TGTGCCAGCAGTTTGGAGAACACTGGAGCTTTCTTT. This encodes CASSLENTGAFF.

The CDR3 DNA is TGTGCCAGTAGTGGGGCGGCGAAAGCTTTCTTT. This encodes CASSGAAKAFF. The chain has TRBV19 and TRBJ1-1; tentatively, D is TRBD1 (5 bases). Between the trimmed V and J ends, which lost 5 bases and 9 bases, there was a span of 10 bases. Germline V gene sequence: CDR1 LNHDA, CDR2 SQIVND (reference sequence). This CDR3 spans 11 amino acids.

The CDR3 sequence is CASSLTRDIANTGELFF. Here the CDR3 DNA reads TGTGCCAGCAGCCTCACGAGGGACATAGCGAACACCGGGGAGCTGTTTTTT. V and J are TRBV9 and TRBJ2-2, with D tentatively TRBD1 (6 bases). V lost 4 bases and J lost 0, with 16 bases in between. Germline lookup yields CDR1 SGDLS and CDR2 YYNGEE. The CDR3 runs 17 residues.

The chain combines TRBV2 with TRBJ1-2, with 7 bases matching TRBD1. Trimming at V came to 6 bases and at J to 7 bases, leaving 8 bases not matched to a gene. The CDR3 is 13 amino acids. From germline, CDR1 is SNHLY and CDR2 FYNNEI. CDR3 sequence reads: CASSGDRVGGYTF. The CDR3 DNA follows: TGTGCCAGCAGCGGAGACAGGGTTGGTGGCTACACCTTC.